The clone carrying this T cell receptor (beta chain) was recorded at least ten times. For repertoire sequencing, the TCR beta CDR3 regions were amplified from RNA transcripts. HTBI-primed RT-PCR formed the first round, and a multiplex PCR formed the second. TCRdb reprocessed the multiplex PCR reads via MiXCR and lists one record per CDR3 protein. The table has roughly 60,000 distinct CDR3 sequences, less than 55% seen once. The record originates from a study of Graves' ophthalmopathy and Graves' hyperthyroidism. The CDR3 sequence is 13 residues long. Between the trimmed V and J ends, which lost 5 bases and 2 bases, there was a span of 8 bases. Germline lookup yields CDR1 MNHEY and CDR2 SMNVEV (reference sequence).

The J gene is TRBJ2-3, the V gene TRBV27; D is ambiguous. The TCR originated in an adult woman with Graves' ophthalmopathy. The sample was peripheral blood. The chain's CDR3 is CASSLIFTDTQYF. In DNA, the CDR3 is TGTGCCAGCAGTCTCATCTTCACAGATACGCAGTATTTT.